Shown below are 10 T cell receptor beta chains from a single sample sequenced in a study of OX40 agonist ivuxolimab in advanced cancers. The method was immunoSEQ multiplex PCR; TCRdb's version includes in-frame clones alone and lacks a portion of them. The sample has more than 80,000 clones; more than 75% are singletons. The material was CD4+ or CD8+ T cells sorted from blood, obtained in a trial of the OX40 agonist ivuxolimab. Receptor source: an adult with an advanced solid tumor such as melanoma, head and neck, liver or kidney cancer.

This CDR3 is CASSLQGGRNTIYF. The CDR3 DNA reads TGTGCCAGCAGCCTACAGGGTGGTAGAAACACCATATATTTT. The rearrangement links TRBV7-9 to TRBJ1-3, with a possible D match to TRBD1 (6 bases). Germline CDR1 SEHNR, CDR2 FQNEAQ (reference sequence). The CDR3 consists of 14 residues. With 5 bases removed from V and 5 bases from J, the gap between germline ends came to 13 bases. Variable domain in full (rest from reference TRBV7-9 and TRBJ1-3): DTGVSQNPRHKITKRGQNVTFRCDPISEHNRLYWYRQTLGQGPEFLTYFQNEAQLEKSRLLSDRFSAERPKGSFSTLEIQRTEQGDSAMYLCASSLQGGRNTIYFGEGSWLTVV.

This clone occurred once. The chain uses TRBV6-1 and TRBJ2-5, with D perhaps TRBD1 or TRBD2 (5 bases each). The length of the CDR3 is 15 residues. V was pared by 2 bases and J by 5 bases, with 15 bases between. CDR1 and CDR2 from the germline V gene are MNHNS and SASEGT. For the CDR3, the DNA is TGTGCCAGCAGTGAAAGAGGGGTTGGTCGGGAGACCCAGTACTTC. This translates into CASSERGVGRETQYF.

There are a few counts of this clone. Mismatch with germline at one junction end may stem from a read error. This chain links TRBV5-4 with TRBJ1-3, with TRBD1 matching over 11 bases. Per germline, CDR1 SGHNT and CDR2 YYREEE (reference sequence). The CDR3 runs to 12 residues. This chain's CDR3 is CASSLTGTGGVF. Written as DNA, the CDR3 is TGTGCCAGCAGCCTCACAGGGACAGGGGGTGTATTT.

The rearrangement uses TRBV2 and TRBJ2-5; tentatively, D is TRBD2 (6 bases). The germline CDR1 and CDR2 sequences are SNHLY and FYNNEI. The CDR3 has 14 residues. V was clipped by 6 bases and J by 7 bases, with 18 bases between them. The CDR3 DNA reads TGTGCCAGCAGGGCCGGACTAACCCCGGGGACCCAGTACTTC. Its translation: CASRAGLTPGTQYF.

This chain links TRBV13 with TRBJ1-1; D gene uncertain. Germline CDR1 PRHDT, CDR2 FYEKMQ (reference sequence). The CDR3 contains 14 residues. V lost 0 bases and J lost 4, with 9 bases in between. This CDR3 reads CASSLGPSGTEAFF. In nucleotides, the CDR3 is TGTGCCAGCAGCTTAGGCCCCTCGGGCACTGAAGCTTTCTTT.

The chain has TRBV19 and TRBJ2-5, with 7 bases identical to TRBD1. Germline assignment: CDR1 LNHDA and CDR2 SQIVND (reference sequence). The CDR3 has 15 amino acids. After removal of 3 bases from V and 5 bases from J, the junction contained 9 bases not matched to a gene. As DNA, the CDR3 is TGTGCCAGTAGTATCGCGGCAGGGGGTCAGGAGACCCAGTACTTC. Protein product: CASSIAAGGQETQYF.

The rearrangement joins TRBV7-2 to TRBJ2-3; TRBD2 aligns across 8 bases. V shed 6 bases, J shed 5 bases, and the junction held 1 base outside the gene matches. The CDR3 consists of 12 residues. Germline-derived CDR1 and CDR2 are SGHTA and FQGNSA. The CDR3, as DNA: TGTGCCAGCAGGACTAGCGTAGATACGCAGTATTTT. Its protein product is CASRTSVDTQYF. Together with reference TRBV7-2 and TRBJ2-3, the CDR3 gives the full variable domain: GAGVSQSPSNKVTEKGKDVELRCDPISGHTALYWYRQSLGQGLEFLIYFQGNSAPDKSGLPSDRFSAERTGGSVSTLTIQRTQQEDSAVYLCASRTSVDTQYFGPGTRLTVL.

This clone came up a few times. This sequence joins TRBV30 and TRBJ1-5, with 8 bases lining up with TRBD1. Trimming removed 1 base from V and 6 bases from J; junction bases left unmatched: 2. Per the germline V gene, CDR1 is GTSNPN and CDR2 is SVGIG (reference sequence). The CDR3 is made up of 13 amino acids. CDR3 protein: CAWSEGQGQPQHF. The CDR3 region has the DNA TGTGCCTGGAGTGAAGGACAGGGTCAGCCCCAGCATTTT.

The chain employs TRBV19 and TRBJ1-2, with a possible D match to TRBD1 (6 bases). The germline CDR1 and CDR2 sequences are LNHDA and SQIVND (reference sequence). The CDR3 runs 12 residues. Between the trimmed V and J ends, which lost 0 bases and 8 bases, there was a span of 7 bases. CDR3 nucleotide sequence: TGTGCCAGTAGTATAGAAGACAGGGGCTACACCTTC. It is translated as CASSIEDRGYTF.

The table lists this clone with a count of one. CDR3 in DNA: TGCGCCAGCAGCTACGACAGGGGCGATGGCTACACCTTC. It is translated as CASSYDRGDGYTF. The genes are TRBV4-3 and TRBJ1-2; the match to TRBD1 covers 8 bases. V trimming: 5 bases; J trimming: 6 bases; junction bases outside the gene matches: 5. The length of the CDR3 is 13 residues. The germline V gene has CDR1 LGHNA and CDR2 YSLEER.